This passage covers 3 T cell receptor beta chains from one sample sequenced in a study of beta chain features in type 1 diabetes. The sequenced template was cDNA made from the entire isolated RNA. Using immunoSEQ multiplex PCR, the repertoire was profiled, and TCRdb retains in-frame clones only, with some absent. The sample holds 120,000 to 150,000 clones; roughly a tenth are singletons and the top ten take 1.3%. Sequences were obtained from naive CD4+ T cells from blood. Every receptor here comes from a man aged 18 to 30 in good health.

The V and J genes are TRBV7-3 and TRBJ2-2; D remains ambiguous. The CDR3 has 15 residues. Trimming stripped 1 base from V and 8 bases from J, with 14 bases between. Germline V gives CDR1 SGHTA, CDR2 FQGTGA. The DNA for the CDR3 is TGTGCCAGCAGCTTAAGTCCTGCTTCGACAGGGGAGCTGTTTTTT. This sequence encodes CASSLSPASTGELFF.

The chain couples TRBV18 to TRBJ2-7, with D possibly TRBD1 on 6 matching bases. The CDR3 is 14 residues long. The germline CDR1 and CDR2 sequences are KGHSH and LQKENI. V was clipped by 5 bases and J by 1 base, with 12 bases between them. This CDR3 reads CASSVTGSSYEQYF. CDR3 in DNA: TGTGCCAGCTCAGTTACAGGGAGTTCCTACGAGCAGTACTTC.

This clone was recorded a few times. J is TRBJ1-4 and V is TRBV7-2; D possibly corresponds to TRBD1 (5 bases). Germline CDR1 is SGHTA and CDR2 is FQGNSA. The CDR3 has 14 residues. With 5 bases removed from V and 6 bases from J, the gap between germline ends came to 13 bases. CDR3 sequence reads: CASSPAGWDEKLFF. CDR3 sequence (DNA): TGTGCCAGCAGCCCGGCAGGGTGGGATGAAAAACTGTTTTTT. Based on the CDR3 plus reference TRBV7-2 and TRBJ1-4, the full variable domain is GAGVSQSPSNKVTEKGKDVELRCDPISGHTALYWYRQSLGQGLEFLIYFQGNSAPDKSGLPSDRFSAERTGGSVSTLTIQRTQQEDSAVYLCASSPAGWDEKLFFGSGTQLSVL.